The T cell receptor beta chain described here comes from a study of cytomegalovirus exposure and HLA in healthy donors. Points from the study as a whole: Donor immune exposure was known only as CMV serostatus. Several of the most significant clusters were apparently associated with common viral pathogens in a later analysis.

Details on this clone: The antigen is not known.

Germline loops: CDR1 SGHTS, CDR2 YDEGEE. With 0 bases clipped from V and 4 bases from J, the junction kept 5 bases outside the gene matches. CDR3 length equals 16 residues. This PCR relied on a set of 60 Vbeta primers and 13 Jbeta primers. Sequencing used immunoSEQ multiplex PCR; TCRdb keeps in-frame clones, though not all of them. The table includes tens of thousands of clones, roughly 77% detected once. The genes are TRBV5-8 and TRBJ2-3; TRBD1 matches at 10 bases. The source is a human donor in good health. The specimen was PBMCs. CDR3 residues: CASSLDVTGGSDTQYF. CDR3 nucleotides: TGTGCCAGCAGCTTGGACGTGACAGGGGGCTCAGATACGCAGTATTTT.